This T cell receptor (beta chain) was documented in a study of identical twins. Study observations and caveats: Twin sharing of out-of-frame TCR alpha was underestimated by models in monozygotic pairs. Out-of-frame alpha sequences shared between twins exhibited an excess of low generation probability.

This clonotype was detected a few times. Antigen unknown. The donors were all healthy and Caucasian. V lost 4 bases to trimming and J lost 6 bases; unmatched junction nucleotides: 6. Germline values: CDR1 SGHNT, CDR2 YYREEE (reference sequence). The CDR3 extends over 15 amino acids. Each CDR3 protein gets one entry after TCRdb re-called the 5' RACE reads with MiXCR. The sample gives under 1 million distinct CDR3 sequences, about 12% of which show up once; around 1.5% is in the top ten. Another study also made use of these data, one on yellow fever vaccine responses in identical twins.

This chain links TRBV5-4 with TRBJ2-3; 12 bases are a match to TRBD2. This receptor was taken from a woman between 18 and 30 years old in good health. Sequencing was done on a sample of PBMCs. For the CDR3, the DNA is TGTGCCAGCAGCCCTAGCGGGAGGGTAAGGGATACGCAGTATTTT. Encoded protein: CASSPSGRVRDTQYF.